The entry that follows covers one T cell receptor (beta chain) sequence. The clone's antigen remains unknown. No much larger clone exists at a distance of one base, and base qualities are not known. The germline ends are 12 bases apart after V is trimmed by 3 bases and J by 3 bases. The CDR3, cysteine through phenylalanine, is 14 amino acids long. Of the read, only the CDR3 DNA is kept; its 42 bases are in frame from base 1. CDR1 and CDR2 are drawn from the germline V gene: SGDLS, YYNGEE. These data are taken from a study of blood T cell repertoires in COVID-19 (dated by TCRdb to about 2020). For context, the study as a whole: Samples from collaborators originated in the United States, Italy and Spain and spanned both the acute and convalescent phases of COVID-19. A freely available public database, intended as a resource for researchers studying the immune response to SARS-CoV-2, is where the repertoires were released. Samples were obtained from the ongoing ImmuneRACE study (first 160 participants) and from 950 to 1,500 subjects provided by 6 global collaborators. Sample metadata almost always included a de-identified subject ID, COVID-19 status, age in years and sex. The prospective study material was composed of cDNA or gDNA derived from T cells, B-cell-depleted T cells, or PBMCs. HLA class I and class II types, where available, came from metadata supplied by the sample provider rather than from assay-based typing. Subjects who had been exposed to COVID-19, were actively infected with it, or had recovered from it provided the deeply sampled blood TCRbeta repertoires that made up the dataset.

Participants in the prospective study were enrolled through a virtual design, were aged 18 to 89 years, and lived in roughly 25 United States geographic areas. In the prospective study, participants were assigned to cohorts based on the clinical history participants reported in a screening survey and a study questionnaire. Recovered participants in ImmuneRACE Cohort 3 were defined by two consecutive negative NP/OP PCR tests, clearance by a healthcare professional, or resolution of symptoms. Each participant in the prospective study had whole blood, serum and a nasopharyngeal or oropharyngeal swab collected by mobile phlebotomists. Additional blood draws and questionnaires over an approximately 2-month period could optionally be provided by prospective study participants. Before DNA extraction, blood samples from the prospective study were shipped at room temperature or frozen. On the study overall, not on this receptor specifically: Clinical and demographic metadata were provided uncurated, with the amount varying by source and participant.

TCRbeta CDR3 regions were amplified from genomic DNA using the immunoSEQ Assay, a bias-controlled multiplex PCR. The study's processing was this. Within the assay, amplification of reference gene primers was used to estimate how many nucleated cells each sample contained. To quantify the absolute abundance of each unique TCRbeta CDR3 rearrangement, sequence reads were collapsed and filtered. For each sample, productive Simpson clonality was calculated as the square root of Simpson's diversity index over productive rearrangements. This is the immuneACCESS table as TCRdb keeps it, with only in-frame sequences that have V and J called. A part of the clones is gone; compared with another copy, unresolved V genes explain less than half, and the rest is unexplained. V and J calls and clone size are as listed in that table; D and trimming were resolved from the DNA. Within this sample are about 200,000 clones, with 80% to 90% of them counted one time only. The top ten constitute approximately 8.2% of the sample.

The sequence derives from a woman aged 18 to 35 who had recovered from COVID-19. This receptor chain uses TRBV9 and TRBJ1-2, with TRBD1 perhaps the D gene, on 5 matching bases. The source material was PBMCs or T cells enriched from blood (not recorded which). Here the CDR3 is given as CASSAHDSHYGYTF. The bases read TGTGCCAGCAGCGCCCACGACAGTCACTATGGCTACACCTTC.